This T cell receptor (beta chain) was obtained from a study of blood T cells in healthy people across ages. Researchers isolated at least 6 million PBMCs per sample. Each sample yielded at least 5 micrograms of PBMC total RNA. With 6 bases removed from V and 0 bases from J, the gap between germline ends came to 9 bases. The CDR3 covers 14 residues. The germline CDR1 and CDR2 sequences are LNHDA and SQIVND (reference sequence). A J-beta primer mix and a sample-barcoded 5' primer were used in a second PCR of roughly 7 to 12 cycles. Per sample, CDR3-containing paired-end reads numbered at least 2.5 million. TCRdb re-called the 5' RACE reads through MiXCR, storing one row per CDR3 protein. Of 540,000 or so distinct CDR3 sequences listed, approximately 25% are singletons. Another study also made use of these data, one on T cells of mothers and their children.

The chain employs TRBV19 and TRBJ2-1; D is ambiguous. Source material: blood. The receptor was derived from a boy under 18 in good health. DNA of the CDR3: TGTGCCAGTAGCCCCAGGATCTCCTACAATGAGCAGTTCTTC. Translation gives CASSPRISYNEQFF. The full variable domain, its missing parts supplied by reference TRBV19 and TRBJ2-1, is DGGITQSPKYLFRKEGQNVTLSCEQNLNHDAMYWYRQDPGQGLRLIYYSQIVNDFQKGDIAEGYSVSREKKESFPLTVTSAQKNPTAFYLCASSPRISYNEQFFGPGTRLTVL.